Listed below are T cell receptor beta chains from one sample, sequenced in a study of cytomegalovirus exposure and HLA in healthy donors. Some clones are missing from TCRdb's copy, which holds only in-frame ones; the method was immunoSEQ multiplex PCR. The data hold roughly 170,000 clones, with roughly 79% observed a single time. The specimen sequenced was PBMCs. The receptors shown here come from a young man in good health and CMV-seronegative. Both conserved end residues are part of each CDR3. D genes are given only for firm matches. The size of a clone is reported for some rows only, either as once, few or many, or as a class for expanded clones.

>TRBJ1-1|TRBV5-5|few|TRBD1
CASSTDRDTEAFF
TGTGCCAGCAGCACCGACAGGGACACTGAAGCTTTCTTT
>TRBJ2-7|TRBV15|NA|NA
CATSRDRGEQYF
TGTGCCACCAGCAGAGATCGGGGGGAGCAGTACTTC
>TRBJ2-7|TRBV9|NA|NA
CASSIGRASRSYEQYF
TGTGCCAGCAGCATTGGACGGGCTAGCAGATCCTACGAGCAGTACTTC
>TRBJ2-4|TRBV10-3|NA|NA
CAISEEVPSAKNIQYF
TGTGCCATCAGTGAGGAGGTTCCGTCCGCCAAAAACATTCAGTACTTC
>TRBJ1-2|TRBV5-1|NA|TRBD1
CASSSYGQGVYGYTF
TGCGCCAGCAGCTCCTACGGACAGGGAGTCTATGGCTACACCTTC
>TRBJ1-5|TRBV27|NA|TRBD1
CASSPGQGSQPQHF
TGTGCCAGCAGCCCCGGACAGGGTTCTCAGCCCCAGCATTTT
>TRBJ1-2|TRBV6-5|once|NA
CASTTTPNYGYTF
TGTGCCAGCACGACAACACCTAACTATGGCTACACCTTC
>TRBJ1-4|TRBV7-9|few|TRBD1
CASSSPGQGNEKLFF
TGTGCCAGCAGCTCGCCGGGACAGGGAAATGAAAAACTGTTTTTT
>TRBJ1-6|TRBV11-2|once|TRBD1
CASRGQGGNSPLHF
TGTGCCAGCAGAGGACAGGGGGGTAATTCACCCCTCCACTTT
>TRBJ1-1|TRBV10-3|NA|NA
CAISTPTEMNTEAFF
TGTGCCATCAGTACGCCGACAGAGATGAACACTGAAGCTTTCTTT
>TRBJ2-1|TRBV19|NA|TRBD2
CASREIAGDYNEQFF
TGTGCCAGTAGGGAGATAGCGGGAGACTACAATGAGCAGTTCTTC
>TRBJ1-2|TRBV6-1|NA|NA
CASSLEGGNYGYTF
TGTGCCAGCAGTCTGGAGGGGGGGAACTATGGCTACACCTTC
>TRBJ1-2|TRBV4-2|NA|TRBD1
CASSQDVDRNYGYTF
TGTGCCAGCAGCCAAGACGTGGACAGGAACTATGGCTACACCTTC
>TRBJ2-2|TRBV9|NA|TRBD1
CASSVGTAGELFF
TGTGCCAGCAGCGTGGGGACAGCCGGGGAGCTGTTTTTT
>TRBJ2-2|TRBV10-1|NA|TRBD1
CASSDYRGLNTGELFF
TGCGCCAGCAGTGATTACAGGGGATTGAACACCGGGGAGCTGTTTTTT
>TRBJ2-3|TRBV27|NA|TRBD2
CASSLGLAGDTQYF
TGTGCCAGCAGTCTCGGACTAGCCGGAGATACGCAGTATTTT
>TRBJ2-5|TRBV2|NA|NA
CASSEWKGFQETQYF
TGTGCCAGCAGTGAATGGAAGGGGTTCCAGGAGACCCAGTACTTC
>TRBJ2-2|TRBV30|few|TRBD2
CAWSPTGGYTGELFF
TGTGCCTGGAGTCCGACGGGAGGGTATACCGGGGAGCTGTTTTTT
>TRBJ2-5|TRBV6-6|NA|NA
CASSYFGGRETQYF
TGTGCCAGCAGTTACTTTGGAGGGAGAGAGACCCAGTACTTC
>TRBJ2-7|TRBV7-6|once|TRBD2
CASSLTTSGVYEQYF
TGTGCCAGCAGCTTGACGACTAGCGGGGTCTACGAGCAGTACTTC
>TRBJ2-7|TRBV30|NA|TRBD2
CAWAGGRGAYEQYF
TGTGCCTGGGCGGGGGGCAGGGGAGCCTACGAGCAGTACTTC
>TRBJ1-3|TRBV19|once|NA
CASTPGGVGNTIYF
TGTGCCAGTACCCCTGGGGGGGTGGGAAACACCATATATTTT
>TRBJ1-6|TRBV7-2|NA|TRBD1
CASSLGGQFNSPLHF
TGTGCCAGCAGCTTAGGGGGACAGTTTAATTCACCCCTCCACTTT
>TRBJ2-3|TRBV4-1|NA|TRBD2
CASSQPGLAGDLLSTDTQYF
TGCGCCAGCAGCCAGCCGGGACTAGCGGGAGACCTATTGTCCACAGATACGCAGTATTTT
>TRBJ2-5|TRBV23-1|NA|TRBD1
CASRIRDRKETQYF
TGCGCCAGCAGGATTAGGGACAGAAAAGAGACCCAGTACTTC
>TRBJ2-7|TRBV4-2|NA|TRBD2
CASAGGSSYEQYF
TGTGCCAGCGCGGGCGGGAGCTCCTACGAGCAGTACTTC
>TRBJ2-7|TRBV30|NA|NA
CAWKDGGRGYEQYF
TGTGCCTGGAAGGACGGAGGACGAGGCTACGAGCAGTACTTC
>TRBJ2-7|TRBV15|NA|NA
CATSRDFYEQYF
TGTGCCACCAGCAGAGATTTCTACGAGCAGTACTTC
>TRBJ1-2|TRBV4-2|NA|TRBD1
CASSQDYVTGTGNYGYTF
TGTGCCAGCAGCCAAGACTACGTCACCGGGACAGGGAACTATGGCTACACCTTC
>TRBJ2-2|TRBV5-4|few|TRBD2
CASSGSGRASGELFF
TGTGCCAGCAGCGGTAGCGGGAGGGCCTCCGGGGAGCTGTTTTTT
>TRBJ1-1|TRBV7-2|NA|NA
CASRSGRSSPRAFF
TGTGCCAGCAGATCTGGAAGAAGCTCGCCGCGGGCTTTCTTT
>TRBJ2-7|TRBV6-5|NA|NA
CASTLSPSREQYF
TGTGCCAGCACCCTATCCCCCTCGAGAGAGCAGTACTTC
>TRBJ2-5|TRBV5-8|NA|NA
CASSFPAQESTQYF
TGTGCCAGCAGCTTCCCCGCCCAAGAGTCGACCCAGTACTTC
>TRBJ2-4|TRBV4-3|NA|TRBD2
CASSPSPRGVAKNIQYF
TGCGCCAGCAGCCCCAGCCCCCGGGGGGTAGCCAAAAACATTCAGTACTTC
>TRBJ2-1|TRBV7-9|NA|NA
CASSPGTQQFF
TGTGCCAGCAGTCCCGGGACACAGCAGTTCTTC
>TRBJ2-3|TRBV5-1|NA|NA
CASGTGPTRADTQYF
TGCGCCAGCGGAACAGGACCGACCCGAGCAGATACGCAGTATTTT
>TRBJ1-5|TRBV7-2|NA|TRBD1
CASSPQGDQPQHF
TGTGCCAGCAGCCCCCAGGGGGATCAGCCCCAGCATTTT
>TRBJ1-4|TRBV9|NA|TRBD1
CASSPHGGQGPGRYEKLFF
TGTGCCAGCAGCCCCCATGGGGGACAGGGGCCAGGAAGGTATGAAAAACTGTTTTTT
>TRBJ1-4|TRBV7-9|NA|NA
CASSQTRDNEKLFF
TGTGCCAGCAGCCAGACAAGAGATAATGAAAAACTGTTTTTT
>TRBJ2-1|TRBV4-1|once|NA
CASSQLGLPSYNEQFF
TGCGCCAGCAGCCAACTGGGACTCCCCTCCTACAATGAGCAGTTCTTC
>TRBJ1-5|TRBV4-3|few|NA
CASSQDPVSNQPQHF
TGCGCCAGCAGCCAAGACCCTGTTAGCAATCAGCCCCAGCATTTT
>TRBJ1-3|TRBV5-4|NA|TRBD1
CASSPDRAFGNTIYF
TGTGCCAGCAGCCCGGACAGGGCATTTGGAAACACCATATATTTT
>TRBJ2-3|TRBV7-2|NA|TRBD2
CASSTSGARTDTQYF
TGTGCCAGCAGCACTAGCGGGGCCCGCACAGATACGCAGTATTTT
>TRBJ2-3|TRBV29-1|few|TRBD2
CSVILGLAGGNTDTQYF
TGCAGCGTCATTTTGGGACTAGCGGGGGGAAACACAGATACGCAGTATTTT
>TRBJ2-6|TRBV7-8|NA|TRBD1
CASSYRDRGYSGANVLTF
TGTGCCAGCAGCTACCGGGACAGGGGATACTCTGGGGCCAACGTCCTGACTTTC
>TRBJ1-2|TRBV10-3|NA|NA
CAISAVPHYGYTF
TGTGCCATCAGTGCAGTGCCTCACTATGGCTACACCTTC
>TRBJ2-3|TRBV5-1|NA|TRBD2
CASLGGLAGGTDTQYF
TGCGCCAGCCTCGGGGGACTAGCGGGGGGCACAGATACGCAGTATTTT